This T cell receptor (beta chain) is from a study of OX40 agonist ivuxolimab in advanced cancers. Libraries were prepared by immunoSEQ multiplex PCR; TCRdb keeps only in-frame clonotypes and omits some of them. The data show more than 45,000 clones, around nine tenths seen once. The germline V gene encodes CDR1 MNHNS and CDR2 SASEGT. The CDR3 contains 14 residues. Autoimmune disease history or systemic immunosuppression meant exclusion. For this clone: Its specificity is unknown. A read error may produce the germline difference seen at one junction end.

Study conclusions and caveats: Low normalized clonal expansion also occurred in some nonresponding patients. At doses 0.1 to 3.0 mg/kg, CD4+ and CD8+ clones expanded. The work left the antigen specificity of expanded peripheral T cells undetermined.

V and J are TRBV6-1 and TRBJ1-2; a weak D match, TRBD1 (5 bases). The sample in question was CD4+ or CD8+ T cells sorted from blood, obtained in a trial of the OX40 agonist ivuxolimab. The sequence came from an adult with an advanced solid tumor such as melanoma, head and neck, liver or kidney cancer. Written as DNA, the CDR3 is TGTGCCAGCGGTGACAGAATCTACCTCTATGGCTACACCTTC. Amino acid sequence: CASGDRIYLYGYTF.